This T cell receptor beta chain stems from a study of monozygotic twins with inflammatory bowel disease. The study's findings and limits: IBD patients carried less diverse TCRbeta repertoires (inverse Simpson) than healthy co-twins.

Germline loops: CDR1 SGHDT, CDR2 YYEEEE. This CDR3 region has 16 residues. With the 5' RACE reads reprocessed, TCRdb shows one record per CDR3 protein and no DNA. The table gives fewer than 450,000 distinct CDR3 sequences; the top ten clones make up 2.5% to 3% of it. A word on this clonotype: Its target is unknown.

The sequencing input was blood. The chain employs TRBV5-6 and TRBJ2-1; the D gene TCRdb calls, TRBD2, cannot be checked with no DNA. The sequence was collected from a human donor with ulcerative colitis or Crohn's disease, or a healthy co-twin of an affected twin (not recorded which). The CDR3 loop is CASSHGLAGGLNEQFF.